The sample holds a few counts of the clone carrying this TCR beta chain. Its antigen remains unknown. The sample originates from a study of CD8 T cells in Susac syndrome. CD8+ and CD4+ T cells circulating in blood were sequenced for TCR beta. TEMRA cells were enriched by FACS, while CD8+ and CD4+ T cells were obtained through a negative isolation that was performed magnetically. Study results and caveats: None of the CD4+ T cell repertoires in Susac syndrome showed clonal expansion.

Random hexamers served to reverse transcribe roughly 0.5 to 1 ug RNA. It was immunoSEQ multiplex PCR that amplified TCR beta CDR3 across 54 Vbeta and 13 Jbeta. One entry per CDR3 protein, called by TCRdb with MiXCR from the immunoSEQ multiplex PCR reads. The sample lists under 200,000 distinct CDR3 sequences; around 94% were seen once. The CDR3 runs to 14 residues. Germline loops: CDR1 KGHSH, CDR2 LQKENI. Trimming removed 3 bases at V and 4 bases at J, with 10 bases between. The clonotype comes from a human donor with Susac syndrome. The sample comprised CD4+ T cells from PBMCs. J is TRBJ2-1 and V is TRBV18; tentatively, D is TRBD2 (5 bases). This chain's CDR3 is CASSPSDSYNEQFF. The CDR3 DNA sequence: TGTGCCAGCTCACCGTCGGACTCGTACAATGAGCAGTTCTTC.